The 18 T cell receptor beta chains presented below share a single source sample, sequenced in a study of shared clonotypes between healthy human individuals. Clones were sequenced by immunoSEQ multiplex PCR, and TCRdb holds only the in-frame ones, with some missing. The sample includes 2.3 million or so clones, 85% to 95% of them seen just once. The specimen was naive CD4+ T cells from PBMCs. This sample's subset: CD45RA+ positively selected. These receptors came from a man between 18 and 35 years old in good health. Some clones in this sample may be carry-over from other donors' samples.

On this clone: In the same sample, other DNA sequences code for this CDR3. The chain combines TRBV9 with TRBJ2-7; possible D gene TRBD1, 6 bases. Per germline, CDR1 SGDLS and CDR2 YYNGEE. V lost 4 bases and J 3 bases, leaving 14 bases between the germline ends. This CDR3 region has 14 residues. CDR3 bases: TGTGCCAGCAGCTCTACCGGACAGAACTACGAGCAGTACTTC. Protein: CASSSTGQNYEQYF.

The chain has TRBV28 and TRBJ2-4, with a possible D match to TRBD2 (6 bases). CDR1 and CDR2 from the germline V gene are MDHEN and SYDVKM. V lost 4 bases and J lost 4, with 14 bases in between. The length of the CDR3 is 15 residues. CDR3 DNA: TGTGCCAGCAGTTCCCGTGTGGGGGGAAAAAACATTCAGTACTTC. Amino acid sequence: CASSSRVGGKNIQYF.

The chain recombines TRBV28 with TRBJ1-6; D is possibly TRBD1 (5 bases). The CDR3 is made up of 12 amino acids. V lost 4 bases and J lost 9, with 7 bases in between. CDR1 MDHEN and CDR2 SYDVKM come from the germline V gene. CDR3 nucleotides: TGTGCCAGCAGTTCCGGGACTTCACCCCTCCACTTT. Protein product: CASSSGTSPLHF.

The chain couples TRBV14 to TRBJ2-7; 8 bases are a match to TRBD1. The CDR3 has 15 residues. In germline, CDR1 is SGHDN, CDR2 FVKESK. V trimming: 4 bases; J trimming: 4 bases; junction bases outside the gene matches: 9. This CDR3 reads CASSRLGQGVYEQYF. The CDR3 DNA is TGTGCCAGCAGCCGCCTCGGACAGGGCGTTTACGAGCAGTACTTC.

The V call is TRBV6-1, the J call TRBJ2-1; D is possibly TRBD2 (6 bases). The CDR3 totals 12 residues. With 7 bases removed from V and 13 bases from J, the gap between germline ends came to 17 bases. Per germline, CDR1 MNHNS and CDR2 SASEGT. As DNA, the CDR3 is TGTGCCAGCACTTTGCCTAGCGTTATTCAGTTCTTC. Residues: CASTLPSVIQFF.

V and J are TRBV7-2 and TRBJ2-2, with D possibly matching TRBD2 (5 bases). Germline CDR1 SGHTA, CDR2 FQGNSA. The CDR3 covers 15 residues. The V gene lost 8 bases and the J gene lost 1 base, with 14 bases spanning the gap. CDR3 DNA: TGTGCCAGCGGACGGAACGCGGGGAACACCGGGGAGCTGTTTTTT. This gives the protein CASGRNAGNTGELFF.

The J gene is TRBJ1-1, the V gene TRBV6-1; no definite D call. The CDR3 has 14 residues. CDR1 MNHNS and CDR2 SASEGT come from the germline V gene. V lost 3 bases, J lost 0 bases, and 8 bases lay in between. CDR3 sequence (DNA): TGTGCCAGCAGTGAGGATCCAGTGAACACTGAAGCTTTCTTT. Its translation is CASSEDPVNTEAFF.

The rearrangement uses TRBV6-5 and TRBJ2-1; tentatively, D is TRBD1 (6 bases). V lost 6 bases and J 6 bases, leaving 18 bases between the germline ends. This CDR3 spans 15 amino acids. The germline gives CDR1 MNHEY, CDR2 SVGAGI. CDR3 DNA sequence: TGTGCCAGCAGCCGTTCGGTCTTAGGGGGCAATGAGCAGTTCTTC. It is translated as CASSRSVLGGNEQFF.

The table lists this clone with a few counts. This sequence joins TRBV5-4 and TRBJ1-2; 9 nucleotides agree with TRBD1. The CDR3 is 11 residues long. V was clipped by 5 bases and J by 14 bases; unmatched bases: 7. The germline V gene encodes CDR1 SGHNT and CDR2 YYREEE (reference sequence). CDR3 in amino acids: CASRSGQGLTF. The CDR3 region has the DNA TGTGCCAGCAGGTCGGGACAGGGACTAACCTTC.

V is TRBV5-5 and J is TRBJ1-2; 7 nucleotides agree with TRBD1. The CDR3 sequence is 15 residues long. Germline V gene data show CDR1 as SGHKS and CDR2 as YYEKEE (reference sequence). V lost 5 bases, J lost 2 bases, and 9 bases stayed unmatched. The DNA for the CDR3 is TGTGCCAGCAGTAAGACAGGGACGGCCAACTATGGCTACACCTTC. It translates to CASSKTGTANYGYTF.

This chain connects TRBV7-2 to TRBJ1-5; 9 nucleotides align to TRBD1. V lost 4 bases, J lost 1 base, and 5 bases stayed unmatched. Germline V lookup: CDR1 SGHTA, CDR2 FQGNSA. The CDR3 extends over 16 amino acids. The CDR3 coding sequence is TGTGCCAGCAGCTCACAGGGGGCGCTGAGCAATCAGCCCCAGCATTTT. It yields the protein CASSSQGALSNQPQHF.

J is TRBJ1-4 and V is TRBV5-4; 10 positions agree with TRBD1. Germline CDR1 reads SGHNT; CDR2 reads YYREEE (reference sequence). The V gene end was trimmed by 3 bases and the J gene end by 3 bases; junction bases not matched to a gene: 8. CDR3 length: 17 residues. The CDR3 loop is CASSSSRDRGPNEKLFF. In nucleotides, the CDR3 is TGTGCCAGCAGCTCGTCCCGGGACAGGGGACCTAATGAAAAACTGTTTTTT.

The chain has TRBV19 and TRBJ2-6, with unresolved D. This CDR3 has 13 amino acids. Trimming pared 3 bases from V and 2 bases from J, leaving 2 bases between. The germline V gene has CDR1 LNHDA and CDR2 SQIVND (reference sequence). The CDR3 DNA follows: TGTGCCAGTAGTATCCCTGGGGCCAACGTCCTGACTTTC. It encodes CASSIPGANVLTF.

The chain uses TRBV12-5 and TRBJ1-5, with TRBD1 matching 8 bases. Germline V gene sequence: CDR1 LGHNT, CDR2 FRNRAP. With 1 base clipped from V and 0 bases from J, the junction kept 5 bases outside the gene matches. The CDR3 covers 17 residues. The CDR3 spells CASGLAGDRSSNQPQHF. CDR3 sequence (DNA): TGTGCTAGTGGTTTGGCTGGGGACAGGTCTAGCAATCAGCCCCAGCATTTT.

The chain uses TRBV5-4 and TRBJ2-2; the D is unclear. The CDR3 runs to 18 residues. Germline assignment: CDR1 SGHNT and CDR2 YYREEE (reference sequence). The V gene lost 5 bases and the J gene lost 5 bases, with 25 bases spanning the gap. For the CDR3, the DNA is TGTGCCAGCAGACAAAATAACTCCGGGCCGGGTGGGACCGGGGAGCTGTTTTTT. It codes for CASRQNNSGPGGTGELFF.

This chain joins TRBV5-4 and TRBJ1-2, with TRBD1 as a possible D gene (6 bases). Germline-derived CDR1 and CDR2 are SGHNT and YYREEE (reference sequence). This CDR3 has 14 residues. V was trimmed by 0 bases and J by 3 bases, leaving 9 bases between them. CDR3 bases: TGTGCCAGCAGCTTGGCCCCAGGGGACTATGGCTACACCTTC. This codes for CASSLAPGDYGYTF.

The chain joins TRBV14 to TRBJ1-1; D call uncertain. Trimming removed 4 bases at V and 2 bases at J, with 8 bases between. Germline-derived CDR1 and CDR2 are SGHDN and FVKESK. This CDR3 has 13 residues. The CDR3: CASSLQENTEAFF. In DNA, the CDR3 is TGTGCCAGCAGCCTCCAAGAAAACACTGAAGCTTTCTTT.

Remarks on this clone: Other nucleotide sequences from this sample produce the same CDR3. This chain joins TRBV7-3 and TRBJ2-1, with D possibly matching TRBD1 (6 bases). Germline V gives CDR1 SGHTA, CDR2 FQGTGA. The CDR3 runs to 13 residues. Trimming pared 3 bases from V and 5 bases from J, leaving 8 bases between. The CDR3 DNA is TGTGCCAGCAGCTTGAACAGGGACAATGAGCAGTTCTTC. It specifies CASSLNRDNEQFF.